Listed below are T cell receptor beta chains from one sample, sequenced in a study of T cell repertoires in cytomegalovirus infection. MiXCR, run by TCRdb on the reads, gives a single entry per CDR3 protein. The sample shows 500,000 to 600,000 distinct CDR3 sequences, more than 15% of them seen only once. The sequenced material came from CD8+ T cells from PBMCs. The receptors come from a human donor in good health (CMV status not recorded). Some clones in this sample may be carry-over from other donors' samples. The CDR3 runs from the conserved cysteine through the conserved F or W. Fields, in order: clone size, CDR3 length, V gene, D gene, J gene, CDR3 DNA, CDR3 protein. A D gene is named only where the DNA matches it firmly. Rows may omit the clone size; those that give it use once, few, many or a size class.

NA	11	TRBV12-3/TRBV12-4	NA	TRBJ1-3	TGTGCCAGCACCGCAGGAAACAGCATATATTTT	CASTAGNSIYF
NA	16	TRBV4-1	NA	TRBJ2-3	TGTGCCAGCAGCCAGCCTATGCGCTCTAGCACAGATACGCAGTATTTT	CASSQPMRSSTDTQYF
few	14	TRBV5-6	TRBD1	TRBJ2-7	TGTGCCAGCAGCCCGACAGGGTTTATCCACGAGCAGTACTTC	CASSPTGFIHEQYF
NA	14	TRBV20-1	TRBD2	TRBJ2-7	TGCAGTGCTGCCTCAGCGGGAGATAGCTACGAGCAGTACTTC	CSAASAGDSYEQYF
NA	18	TRBV27	NA	TRBJ2-1	TGTGCCAGCAGTATACTTCCGCCGGGACAAGGATCCTACAATGAGCAGTTCTTC	CASSILPPGQGSYNEQFF
few	13	TRBV6-1	NA	TRBJ2-1	TGTGCCAGCAGTGAATTAGTTTCGAATGAGCAGTTCTTC	CASSELVSNEQFF
few	14	TRBV6-1	NA	TRBJ2-5	TGTGCCAGCAGTGAAGTCGGACAGAAAGAGACCCAGTACTTC	CASSEVGQKETQYF
NA	19	TRBV7-2	TRBD1	TRBJ2-2	TGTGCCAGCAGCTTAGCTGCGTCAACGACAGGGAGAACCCACGGGGAGCTGTTGTTT	CASSLAASTTGRTHGELLF
NA	14	TRBV3-1	NA	TRBJ1-1	TGTGCCAGCAGCGAATGGGGGCTGGGGACTGAAGCTTTCTTT	CASSEWGLGTEAFF
many	14	TRBV29-1	NA	TRBJ2-1	TGCAGCGTTGAAGATCGAGGGTATTACAATGAGCAGTTCTTC	CSVEDRGYYNEQFF
few	15	TRBV28	TRBD1	TRBJ1-6	TGTGCCAGCATCGCAGGGGGGTACTATAATTCACCCCTCCACTTT	CASIAGGYYNSPLHF
few	12	TRBV15	TRBD1	TRBJ2-7	TGTGCCACCGGGCAGGGGGCCTACGAGCAGTACTTC	CATGQGAYEQYF
many	15	TRBV12-3/TRBV12-4	NA	TRBJ2-3	TGTGCCAGCACCCTGGGGACAACTAGCACAGATACGCAGTATTTT	CASTLGTTSTDTQYF
NA	14	TRBV11-1	NA	TRBJ2-1	TGTGCCAGCAACTGGGGTAGCTCCTACAATGAGCAGTTCTTC	CASNWGSSYNEQFF
many	18	TRBV7-9	TRBD1	TRBJ1-5	TGTGCCAGCAGCTTATCACAGGGGCCTTACCGAGAAAATCAGCCCCAGCATTTT	CASSLSQGPYRENQPQHF
many	13	TRBV6-5	NA	TRBJ1-4	TGTGCCAGCAGTTCCGTCGAGGGAGAAAAACTGTTTTTT	CASSSVEGEKLFF
few	18	TRBV5-4	NA	TRBJ2-1	TGTGCCAGCAGCCACCCTAGAGGTAGGGGCGGCTCCTACAATGAGCAGTTCTTC	CASSHPRGRGGSYNEQFF
NA	14	TRBV27	TRBD1	TRBJ2-2	TGTGCCAGCGCCGGGACAGGGGACTCCGGGGAGCTGTTTTTT	CASAGTGDSGELFF
many	16	TRBV12-3/TRBV12-4	NA	TRBJ1-5	TGTGCCAGCAGTTCTAAGCAAGTAGGGGCGGATCAGCCCCAGCATTTT	CASSSKQVGADQPQHF
many	15	TRBV7-9	TRBD2	TRBJ2-1	TGTGCCAGCAGCTTAGCCACTAGCGGGAGAGATGAGCAGTTCTTC	CASSLATSGRDEQFF
many	14	TRBV12-3/TRBV12-4	NA	TRBJ2-3	TGTGCCAGCACGGGGAGCGGTAGCACAGATACGCAGTATTTT	CASTGSGSTDTQYF
many	15	TRBV7-2	TRBD2	TRBJ2-7	TGTGCCAGCAGCCCCTTAGCGGGGGGAACCTACGAGCAGTACTTC	CASSPLAGGTYEQYF
many	16	TRBV7-3	TRBD1	TRBJ1-1	TGTGCCAGCAGTATATCAGGGGGCAATCGGAACACTGAAGCTTTCTTT	CASSISGGNRNTEAFF
NA	13	TRBV6-6	NA	TRBJ1-1	TGTGTCAGTACGATTAACATGAACACTGAAGCTTTCTTT	CVSTINMNTEAFF
many	15	TRBV28	TRBD1	TRBJ1-2	TGTGCCAGCAGGGGGGACAGGGGGGATAACTATGGCTACACCTTC	CASRGDRGDNYGYTF
many	16	TRBV19	TRBD1	TRBJ2-4	TGTGCCAGTAGTCATTGGACAGGGTTTTCCAAAAACATTCAGTACTTC	CASSHWTGFSKNIQYF
NA	15	TRBV19	TRBD2	TRBJ2-1	TGTGCCAGTAGTATAGCGGGAGGGCAATACAATGAGCAGTTCTTC	CASSIAGGQYNEQFF
few	13	TRBV20-1	TRBD1	TRBJ2-7	TGCAGTGCTAGAGCGGACAGGGGAAGCGAGCAGTACTTC	CSARADRGSEQYF
NA	16	TRBV28	NA	TRBJ1-4	TGTGCCAGCAGCCACCAGGTTGGGGGACCTAATGAAAAACTGTTTTTT	CASSHQVGGPNEKLFF
few	15	TRBV18	NA	TRBJ2-2	TGTGCCAGCTACCGGGGAAGTACGAACACCGGGGAGCTGTTTTTT	CASYRGSTNTGELFF
many	13	TRBV12-3/TRBV12-4	TRBD1	TRBJ2-7	TGTGCCAGCAGCTCTGACAGGGAATACGAGCAGTACTTC	CASSSDREYEQYF
NA	15	TRBV6-6	TRBD2	TRBJ2-1	TGTGCCAGCAGTTCCGATGGGCGGGGGTACAATGAGCAGTTCTTC	CASSSDGRGYNEQFF
NA	13	TRBV12-3/TRBV12-4	TRBD1	TRBJ2-7	TGTGCCAGCGGATACCGGACAGGGGCCGAGCAGTACTTC	CASGYRTGAEQYF
many	12	TRBV27	TRBD1	TRBJ1-2	TGTGCCAGTCGGGGACAGGGATATGGCTACACCTTC	CASRGQGYGYTF
many	16	TRBV7-2	TRBD1	TRBJ2-7	TGTGCCAGCAGCTTAGAGAGGGGGCAAAGGTCCTACGAGCAGTACTTC	CASSLERGQRSYEQYF
many	16	TRBV7-9	NA	TRBJ2-5	TGTGCCAGCAGCCTTCCCGGACAGCCCTTCGGGGAGACCCAGTACTTC	CASSLPGQPFGETQYF
many	18	TRBV7-8	TRBD2	TRBJ2-2	TGTGCCAGCAGCTTAGTCGCTTCCGGGAGGCGGAACACCGGGGAGCTGTTTTTT	CASSLVASGRRNTGELFF
many	14	TRBV7-9	NA	TRBJ1-1	TGTGCCAGCAGCCTTCGACCGAGAGGCACTGAAGCTTTCTTT	CASSLRPRGTEAFF
NA	15	TRBV14	NA	TRBJ1-1	TGTGCCAGCAGCCAAGAAGGGGCAGGGCCCACTGAAGCTTTCTTT	CASSQEGAGPTEAFF
many	18	TRBV27	NA	TRBJ2-6	TGTGCCAGCAGTTTTCTCACCGGTTTTGGCTCTGGGGCCAACGTCCTGACTTTC	CASSFLTGFGSGANVLTF
few	19	TRBV2	TRBD2	TRBJ2-7	TGTGCCAGCAGTGAACTGACAGATCGACTAGCCCAACGGGGGAGCGAGCAGTACTTC	CASSELTDRLAQRGSEQYF
few	16	TRBV20-1	NA	TRBJ2-7	TGCAGTGCCGAACCCTTTACCTCCGGGACCTCCTACGAGCAGTACTTC	CSAEPFTSGTSYEQYF
many	19	TRBV28	TRBD2	TRBJ2-2	TGTGCCAGCAGTCTGCCCGGACTAGCGGGAGGCGGAGGCACCGGGGAGCTGTTTTTT	CASSLPGLAGGGGTGELFF
few	14	TRBV2	NA	TRBJ2-7	TGTGCCACGTTCCGGGACAAGGGTAACTACGAGCAGTACTTC	CATFRDKGNYEQYF
NA	16	TRBV15	NA	TRBJ1-3	TGTGCCACCAGCGACAACAGGGTTAGCTCTGGAAACACCATATATTTT	CATSDNRVSSGNTIYF
many	14	TRBV20-1	TRBD2	TRBJ2-7	TGCAGTGCGCCCGGGACTAGCGGTTTGGACGAGCAGTACTTC	CSAPGTSGLDEQYF
NA	15	TRBV6-1	TRBD2	TRBJ2-7	TGTGCCAGCAGTGGAGGACTAGCGGCCTCCTACGAGCAGTACTTC	CASSGGLAASYEQYF
many	13	TRBV27	NA	TRBJ1-1	TGTGCCAGCAGCGACGCACTCATTACTGAAGCTTTCTTT	CASSDALITEAFF
many	12	TRBV7-8	NA	TRBJ2-3	TGTGCCAGCAGCTTAATTTGGAATGCGCAGTATTTT	CASSLIWNAQYF
many	15	TRBV7-2	NA	TRBJ2-3	TGTGCCAGCAGCTTATGGCCAGGGTTGGAAGATACGCAGTATTTT	CASSLWPGLEDTQYF
many	12	TRBV6-5	NA	TRBJ2-7	TGTGCCAGCAGTTGGGGGACCGACGAGCAGTACTTC	CASSWGTDEQYF
many	15	TRBV11-2	TRBD1	TRBJ2-1	TGTGCCAGCAGCGGGACAGGGGGCCCTACTGATGAGCAGTTCTTC	CASSGTGGPTDEQFF
few	18	TRBV6-1	TRBD2	TRBJ2-5	TGTGCCAGCATTGGGGGGACAAGCGGGGGGGGGAGTCAAGAGACCCAGTACTTC	CASIGGTSGGGSQETQYF
many	13	TRBV7-9	NA	TRBJ2-5	TGTGCCAGCAGCTTAGGAAAGCAAGAGACCCAGTACTTC	CASSLGKQETQYF
many	15	TRBV6-1	TRBD1	TRBJ2-7	TGTGCCAGCAGTGAAAGACAGGGGCTAATCTACGAGCAGTACTTC	CASSERQGLIYEQYF
few	14	TRBV7-3	TRBD1	TRBJ1-2	TGTGCCAGCAGCCTTGACAGGGAGATCTATGGCTACACCTTC	CASSLDREIYGYTF